A single sample gave rise to the 9 T cell receptor beta chains below, sequenced in a study of OX40 agonist ivuxolimab in advanced cancers. Sequencing used immunoSEQ multiplex PCR; TCRdb keeps in-frame clones, though not all of them. Among 53,000 or so clones listed, roughly 90% were seen once. The sequenced sample was CD4+ or CD8+ T cells sorted from blood, obtained in a trial of the OX40 agonist ivuxolimab. The receptors come from an adult with an advanced solid tumor such as melanoma, head and neck, liver or kidney cancer.

The chain carries TRBV6-5 and TRBJ2-7; D is undetermined. CDR1 is MNHEY, CDR2 SVGAGI, per germline. There are 11 residues in the CDR3. Trimming cost V 6 bases and J 3 bases, with 6 bases left between them. CDR3 in amino acids: CASRFVYEQYF. The CDR3, as DNA: TGTGCCAGCAGGTTCGTCTACGAGCAGTACTTC.

The chain combines TRBV19 with TRBJ1-1; 8 positions agree with TRBD1. Germline V gives CDR1 LNHDA, CDR2 SQIVND (reference sequence). The trim removed 3 bases at V and 0 bases at J, leaving 6 bases unmatched. The length of the CDR3 is 16 residues. CDR3 in amino acids: CASSMTGVGLNTEAFF. The CDR3 coding sequence is TGTGCCAGTAGTATGACAGGGGTCGGATTGAACACTGAAGCTTTCTTT.

V usage is TRBV28 and J usage is TRBJ1-4; 11 nucleotides align to TRBD1. V dropped 5 bases and J dropped 8; count of bases not matched to a gene: 4. The CDR3 covers 14 residues. CDR1 MDHEN and CDR2 SYDVKM come from the germline V gene. The CDR3 here is CASSGQGANEKLFF. In DNA, the CDR3 is TGTGCCAGCAGTGGACAGGGGGCGAACGAAAAACTGTTTTTT.

The V call is TRBV27, the J call TRBJ2-1; 10 bases line up with TRBD2. The CDR3 contains 14 residues. After removal of 8 bases from V and 3 bases from J, the junction contained 4 bases not matched to a gene. Germline V lookup: CDR1 MNHEY, CDR2 SMNVEV (reference sequence). DNA for the CDR3: TGTGCCAGCTCCGGACTAGCGGTCTACAATGAGCAGTTCTTC. It encodes CASSGLAVYNEQFF.

V usage is TRBV15 and J usage is TRBJ2-5; tentatively, D is TRBD1 or TRBD2 (5 bases each). Per the germline V gene, CDR1 is LNHNV and CDR2 is YYDKDF (reference sequence). Between the trimmed V and J ends, which lost 0 bases and 5 bases, there was a span of 16 bases. CDR3 length equals 16 residues. CDR3 sequence: CATSRDGAEGGETQYF. CDR3 DNA: TGTGCCACCAGCAGAGATGGGGCCGAGGGTGGCGAGACCCAGTACTTC.

This clone was counted a few times. The chain couples TRBV6-1 to TRBJ2-7; 9 bases are shared with TRBD2. V was pared by 2 bases and J by 1 base, with 3 bases of the junction left unmatched. The length of the CDR3 is 15 residues. Germline V gene data show CDR1 as MNHNS and CDR2 as SASEGT. Here the CDR3 DNA reads TGTGCCAGCAGTGAAAGGGCGGGGGGGTCCTACGAGCAGTACTTC. It translates to CASSERAGGSYEQYF.

This clone appeared once. The rearrangement links TRBV6-1 to TRBJ2-7; D possibly corresponds to TRBD1 (6 bases). The CDR3 consists of 14 residues. Germline V gene lookup returns CDR1 MNHNS and CDR2 SASEGT. V gave up 8 bases and J gave up 5 bases, with 19 bases separating them. The CDR3 sequence: CASSEGVLVNEQYF. CDR3 nucleotide sequence: TGTGCCAGCTCCGAGGGGGTCTTAGTCAACGAGCAGTACTTC.

This clone was observed a few times. V and J are TRBV15 and TRBJ1-5; no definite D call. Trimming left V 4 bases short and J 3 bases short, with 7 bases between. The CDR3 is 13 residues long. CDR1 is LNHNV, CDR2 YYDKDF, per germline (reference sequence). The chain's CDR3 is CATSNGYNQPQHF. CDR3 nucleotide sequence: TGTGCCACCAGCAACGGGTACAATCAGCCCCAGCATTTT.

The V and J genes are TRBV6-5 and TRBJ2-7; D is ambiguous. The CDR3 covers 11 residues. The V and J ends lost 5 bases and 4 bases respectively, with 6 bases between them. Germline assignment: CDR1 MNHEY and CDR2 SVGAGI. The CDR3 loop is CASSEMYEQYF. Written as DNA, the CDR3 is TGTGCCAGCAGTGAAATGTACGAGCAGTACTTC.